Listed below are T cell receptor beta chains from one sample, sequenced in a study of CD8 T cells in ankylosing spondylitis. Using its own MiXCR run on the 5' RACE reads, TCRdb lists one record per CDR3 protein. The sample has about 25,000 distinct CDR3 sequences, about 2.5% seen once. Sequenced input: blood, either unsorted or a sorted T cell fraction (not recorded which). Receptor source: a female donor with ankylosing spondylitis or in good health (not recorded which). CDR3s include the opening cysteine and the closing phenylalanine or tryptophan. A D gene is named only where the DNA matches it firmly. Only some rows state a clone size, as once, few, many or a class for expanded clones.

CDR3,DNA,J,D,V,size
CASSAQDTVYGYTF,TGTGCCAGCAGCGCCCAGGACACCGTCTATGGCTACACCTTC,TRBJ1-2,-,TRBV9,many
CASSEGIGVSYEQYF,TGTGCCAGCAGCGAGGGGATAGGGGTCTCCTACGAGCAGTACTTC,TRBJ2-7,-,TRBV9,-
CASSVQGGNDNSPLHF,TGTGCCAGCAGCGTACAGGGGGGAAACGATAATTCACCCCTCCACTTT,TRBJ1-6,TRBD1,TRBV9,many
CASSVDARGAAEAFF,TGTGCCAGCAGCGTAGACGCCAGGGGCGCCGCTGAAGCTTTCTTT,TRBJ1-1,-,TRBV9,many
CASSVGAGYDGYTF,TGTGCCAGCAGCGTAGGGGCAGGGTACGATGGCTACACCTTC,TRBJ1-2,-,TRBV9,many
CASSVLGRGNTGELFF,TGTGCCAGCAGCGTACTTGGGAGAGGGAACACCGGGGAGCTGTTTTTT,TRBJ2-2,-,TRBV9,many
CASSSRTGANTDTQYF,TGTGCCAGCAGCTCCCGAACAGGGGCAAACACAGATACGCAGTATTTT,TRBJ2-3,TRBD1,TRBV9,many
CASSGGQGNYNEQFF,TGTGCCAGCAGCGGGGGACAGGGGAACTACAATGAGCAGTTCTTC,TRBJ2-1,TRBD1,TRBV9,many
CASSVADRYNSPLHF,TGTGCCAGCAGCGTAGCCGACAGGTATAATTCACCCCTCCACTTT,TRBJ1-6,-,TRBV9,many
CASSTVSSGYEQYF,TGTGCCAGCAGCACAGTGTCGTCTGGCTACGAGCAGTACTTC,TRBJ2-7,-,TRBV9,many
CASSPRTGGFGELFF,TGTGCCAGCAGCCCCCGGACAGGGGGCTTCGGGGAGCTGTTTTTT,TRBJ2-2,TRBD1,TRBV9,many
CASSVGAGEGNNEQFF,TGTGCCAGCAGCGTAGGTGCGGGAGAGGGAAACAATGAGCAGTTCTTC,TRBJ2-1,TRBD2,TRBV9,medium-sized
CASSGGGAAKNIQYF,TGTGCCAGCAGCGGCGGTGGAGCCGCCAAAAACATTCAGTACTTC,TRBJ2-4,-,TRBV9,many
CASSSQGGGAHSYNEQFF,TGTGCCAGCAGCTCCCAAGGGGGGGGGGCTCACTCCTACAATGAGCAGTTCTTC,TRBJ2-1,-,TRBV9,many
CASSVDRLNTEAFF,TGTGCCAGCAGCGTAGATAGACTGAACACTGAAGCTTTCTTT,TRBJ1-1,-,TRBV9,many
CASSVELSGGSLETQYF,TGTGCCAGCAGCGTAGAACTGAGCGGGGGTAGTTTGGAGACCCAGTACTTC,TRBJ2-5,TRBD2,TRBV9,many
CASSVAAHNEQFF,TGTGCCAGCAGCGTAGCGGCCCACAATGAGCAGTTCTTC,TRBJ2-1,-,TRBV9,many
CASSVEGQGLDTEPFF,TGTGCCAGCAGCGTCGAGGGACAGGGGTTGGACACTGAACCTTTCTTT,TRBJ1-1,TRBD1,TRBV9,many
CASSVGYQETQYF,TGTGCCAGCAGCGTAGGATACCAAGAGACCCAGTACTTC,TRBJ2-5,-,TRBV9,many
CASSVGPGPVRNEQFF,TGTGCCAGCAGCGTAGGGCCGGGTCCCGTCCGGAATGAGCAGTTCTTC,TRBJ2-1,-,TRBV9,many
CASSAHVLAPNPYNEQFF,TGTGCCAGCAGCGCACACGTACTAGCGCCCAACCCTTACAATGAGCAGTTCTTC,TRBJ2-1,TRBD2,TRBV9,many
CASSATGGGEKLFF,TGTGCCAGCAGCGCGACAGGGGGCGGTGAAAAACTGTTTTTT,TRBJ1-4,TRBD1,TRBV9,many
CASSPLSSYNEQFF,TGTGCCAGCAGCCCCCTGAGCTCCTACAATGAGCAGTTCTTC,TRBJ2-1,-,TRBV9,many
CASSDIPGQGTYEQYF,TGTGCCAGCAGCGATATACCGGGACAGGGGACCTACGAGCAGTACTTC,TRBJ2-7,TRBD1,TRBV9,many
CASSVGPSGARVDYTF,TGTGCCAGCAGCGTAGGACCCTCAGGGGCCCGCGTTGACTACACCTTC,TRBJ1-2,-,TRBV9,many
CPSSVGRGATGTSGPDTQYF,TGTCCTAGCAGCGTAGGTAGGGGCGCGACCGGGACTAGTGGCCCAGATACGCAGTATTTT,TRBJ2-3,TRBD2,TRBV9,-
CASSKGGGGAYNEQFF,TGTGCCAGCAGCAAGGGTGGCGGGGGGGCGTACAATGAGCAGTTCTTC,TRBJ2-1,TRBD2,TRBV9,many
CASSVAQGQETQYF,TGTGCCAGCAGCGTAGCACAGGGTCAAGAGACCCAGTACTTC,TRBJ2-5,-,TRBV9,many
CASSALDGAGELFF,TGTGCCAGCAGCGCCCTTGATGGGGCCGGGGAGCTGTTTTTT,TRBJ2-2,-,TRBV9,many
CASSPKVELSTDTQYF,TGTGCCAGCAGTCCCAAGGTGGAGCTTAGCACAGATACGCAGTATTTT,TRBJ2-3,-,TRBV12-3/TRBV12-4,medium-sized
CASSVGGDSYNEQFF,TGTGCCAGCAGCGTAGGTGGCGACTCCTACAATGAGCAGTTCTTC,TRBJ2-1,-,TRBV9,many
CASSALGESEKLFF,TGTGCCAGCAGCGCCCTAGGTGAGAGTGAAAAACTGTTTTTT,TRBJ1-4,-,TRBV9,many
CASSGRTGLVGNEQFF,TGTGCCAGCAGCGGCCGAACAGGGCTTGTAGGCAATGAGCAGTTCTTC,TRBJ2-1,-,TRBV9,many
CASSVGNQGDYGYTF,TGTGCCAGCAGCGTAGGTAACCAGGGCGATTATGGCTACACCTTC,TRBJ1-2,-,TRBV9,many
CASSPGQGATGANVLTF,TGTGCCAGCAGCCCCGGACAGGGGGCGACTGGGGCCAACGTCCTGACTTTC,TRBJ2-6,TRBD1,TRBV9,few
CASSVGGLSSYNSPLHF,TGTGCCAGCAGCGTAGGGGGGCTCAGCTCCTATAATTCACCCCTCCACTTT,TRBJ1-6,-,TRBV9,many
CASSVEAGGYGSYNEQFF,TGTGCCAGCAGCGTAGAGGCCGGGGGGTATGGGTCCTACAATGAGCAGTTCTTC,TRBJ2-1,TRBD2,TRBV9,many
CASSRQGAAEAFF,TGTGCCAGCAGCAGACAGGGGGCGGCTGAAGCTTTCTTT,TRBJ1-1,TRBD1,TRBV9,many
CASSVAPGVGSYEQYF,TGTGCCAGCAGCGTAGCCCCAGGAGTTGGATCTTACGAGCAGTACTTC,TRBJ2-7,-,TRBV9,many
CASSVEASGWTDTQYF,TGTGCCAGCAGCGTAGAGGCTAGCGGATGGACAGATACGCAGTATTTT,TRBJ2-3,TRBD2,TRBV9,many
CASSVASGGDNEQFF,TGTGCCAGCAGCGTAGCTAGCGGGGGGGACAATGAGCAGTTCTTC,TRBJ2-1,TRBD2,TRBV9,many
CASSVAAGSYNEQFF,TGTGCCAGCAGCGTAGCTGCGGGATCTTACAATGAGCAGTTCTTC,TRBJ2-1,-,TRBV9,many
CASSVDIVSYEQYF,TGTGCCAGCAGCGTAGATATCGTCTCCTACGAGCAGTACTTC,TRBJ2-7,-,TRBV9,many
CASSPTSGQTYGYTF,TGTGCCAGCAGCCCGACCTCCGGACAGACCTATGGCTACACCTTC,TRBJ1-2,-,TRBV9,many
CASTGGRSWTDTQYF,TGTGCCAGCACCGGCGGGAGGTCGTGGACAGATACGCAGTATTTT,TRBJ2-3,TRBD2,TRBV9,many
CASSSGTSGYNEQFF,TGTGCCAGCAGCAGCGGGACTAGCGGCTACAATGAGCAGTTCTTC,TRBJ2-1,TRBD2,TRBV9,-